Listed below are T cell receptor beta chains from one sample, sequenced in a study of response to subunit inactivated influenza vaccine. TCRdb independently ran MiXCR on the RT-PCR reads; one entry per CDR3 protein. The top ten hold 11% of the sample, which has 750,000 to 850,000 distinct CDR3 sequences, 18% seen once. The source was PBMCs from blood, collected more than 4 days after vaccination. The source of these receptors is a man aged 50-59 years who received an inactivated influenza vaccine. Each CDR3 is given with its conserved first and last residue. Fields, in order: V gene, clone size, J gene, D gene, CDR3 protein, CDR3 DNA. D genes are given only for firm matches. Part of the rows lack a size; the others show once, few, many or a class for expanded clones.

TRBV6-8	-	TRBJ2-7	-	CASILLPGNSYEQYF	TGTGCCAGCATTCTACTCCCAGGGAACTCCTACGAGCAGTACTTC
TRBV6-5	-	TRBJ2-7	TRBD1	CASSSRTGLQYF	TGTGCCAGCAGTTCCCGGACAGGGTTGCAGTACTTC
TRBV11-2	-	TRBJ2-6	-	CASSLIRHPWANVLTF	TGTGCCAGCAGCTTAATCAGACACCCGTGGGCCAACGTCCTGACTTTC
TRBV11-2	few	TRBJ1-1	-	CASSRRLARRNTEAFF	TGTGCCAGCAGCCGAAGGCTGGCCAGACGGAACACTGAAGCTTTCTTT
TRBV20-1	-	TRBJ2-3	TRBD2	CSAIGTSGSQADTQYF	TGCAGTGCTATCGGGACTAGCGGGAGTCAGGCAGATACGCAGTATTTT
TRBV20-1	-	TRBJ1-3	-	CSARDATLSGNTIYF	TGCAGTGCTAGAGATGCCACACTCTCTGGAAACACCATATATTTT
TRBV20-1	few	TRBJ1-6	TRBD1	CSARGEAGGSPLHF	TGCAGTGCTAGGGGGGAAGCAGGGGGGTCACCCCTCCACTTT
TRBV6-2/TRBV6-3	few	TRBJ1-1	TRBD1	CASRPQGGRTEAFF	TGTGCCAGCAGACCTCAGGGGGGGAGGACTGAAGCTTTCTTT
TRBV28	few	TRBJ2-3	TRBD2	CASSHSLSGGEPTDTQYF	TGTGCCAGCAGCCACTCCCTTAGCGGGGGGGAACCCACAGATACGCAGTATTTT
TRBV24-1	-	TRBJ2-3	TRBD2	CATSLSGSSTDTQYF	TGTGCCACCAGTCTTAGCGGGAGTTCCACAGATACGCAGTATTTT
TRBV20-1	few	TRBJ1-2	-	CSAREVVKTYGYTF	TGCAGTGCTAGAGAGGTGGTCAAGACTTATGGCTACACCTTC
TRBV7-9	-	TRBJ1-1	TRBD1	CASTTPGQGGQNTEAFF	TGTGCCAGCACCACCCCCGGGCAGGGGGGCCAGAACACTGAAGCTTTCTTT
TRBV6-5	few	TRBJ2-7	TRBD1	CASSYRDRGLYEQYF	TGTGCCAGCAGTTACCGGGACAGGGGACTCTACGAGCAGTACTTC
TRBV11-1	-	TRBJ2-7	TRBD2	CASSLVPGGSLGEQYF	TGTGCCAGCAGCTTAGTCCCGGGAGGATCCCTGGGGGAGCAGTACTTC
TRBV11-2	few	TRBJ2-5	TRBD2	CASSLVQSAGTRVQTQYF	TGTGCCAGCAGCTTAGTCCAATCCGCCGGGACTAGGGTCCAGACCCAGTACTTC
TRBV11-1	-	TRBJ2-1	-	CASSLAARGSGLEQFF	TGTGCCAGCAGCTTAGCTGCTAGGGGTAGCGGTCTTGAGCAGTTCTTC
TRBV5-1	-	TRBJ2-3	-	CASSLVSGITDTQYF	TGCGCCAGCAGCTTGGTTAGCGGCATCACAGATACGCAGTATTTT
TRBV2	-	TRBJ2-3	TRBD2	CASNLGGTDTQYF	TGTGCCAGCAATCTGGGAGGGACAGATACGCAGTATTTT
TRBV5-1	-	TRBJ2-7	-	CASSLEPQGNYEQYF	TGCGCCAGCAGCTTGGAACCACAGGGTAACTACGAGCAGTACTTC
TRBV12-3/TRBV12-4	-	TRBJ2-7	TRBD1	CASSLSAPGQGMYEQYF	TGTGCCAGCAGTTTATCGGCCCCCGGACAGGGGATGTACGAGCAGTACTTC
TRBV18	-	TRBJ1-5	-	CASAGHSNQPQHF	TGTGCCAGCGCGGGGCATAGCAATCAGCCCCAGCATTTT
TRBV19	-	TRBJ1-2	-	CASSIEGNYGYTF	TGTGCCAGTAGTATAGAGGGGAACTATGGCTACACCTTC
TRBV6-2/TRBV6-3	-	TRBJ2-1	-	CASRDTGGQFF	TGTGCCAGCAGGGACACAGGTGGGCAGTTCTTC
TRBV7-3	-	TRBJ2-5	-	CASSWGTSPQYF	TGTGCCAGCAGCTGGGGAACTAGCCCCCAGTACTTC
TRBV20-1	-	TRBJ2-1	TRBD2	CSARAFTSVSYNEQFF	TGCAGTGCTAGGGCCTTTACTAGCGTCTCCTACAATGAGCAGTTCTTC
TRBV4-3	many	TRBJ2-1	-	CASSQLGETRNEQFF	TGCGCCAGCAGCCAACTTGGGGAGACCCGCAATGAGCAGTTCTTC
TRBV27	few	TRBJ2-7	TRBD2	CASRSGLAATYEQYF	TGTGCCAGCAGGAGTGGACTAGCGGCAACCTACGAGCAGTACTTC
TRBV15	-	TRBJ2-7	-	CATSREIGPYYEQYF	TGTGCCACCAGCAGAGAAATCGGGCCATACTACGAGCAGTACTTC
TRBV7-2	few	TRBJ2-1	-	CASSRTGTAGYNEQFF	TGTGCCAGCAGCCGGACCGGGACCGCCGGTTACAATGAGCAGTTCTTC
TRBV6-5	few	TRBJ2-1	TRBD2	CASSYGRGGNYNEQFF	TGTGCCAGCAGTTACGGTCGCGGGGGTAACTACAATGAGCAGTTCTTC
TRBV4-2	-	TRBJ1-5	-	CASSQDRGQTYQPQHF	TGTGCCAGCAGCCAAGATCGAGGGCAGACCTATCAGCCCCAGCATTTT
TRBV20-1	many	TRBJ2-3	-	CSAQPGTLSLF	TGCAGTGCCCAACCTGGGACACTTAGCTTATTT
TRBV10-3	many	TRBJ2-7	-	CAISAASSSYEQYF	TGTGCCATCAGCGCGGCTTCGAGCTCCTACGAGCAGTACTTC
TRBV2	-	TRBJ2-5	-	CASSRTGTHKETQYF	TGTGCCAGCAGTCGGACCGGGACTCACAAGGAGACCCAGTACTTC
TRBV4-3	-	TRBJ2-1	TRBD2	CASSQLTSGEYNEQFF	TGCGCCAGCAGCCAACTTACTAGCGGGGAATACAATGAGCAGTTCTTC
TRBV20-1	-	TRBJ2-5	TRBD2	CSARDREGVQYF	TGCAGTGCTAGAGATCGGGAGGGAGTCCAGTACTTC
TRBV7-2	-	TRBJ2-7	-	CASSLLGVNEQYF	TGTGCCAGCAGCTTATTAGGGGTGAACGAGCAGTACTTC
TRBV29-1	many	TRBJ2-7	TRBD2	CSVAWGGSYEQYF	TGCAGCGTTGCCTGGGGGGGGTCCTACGAGCAGTACTTC
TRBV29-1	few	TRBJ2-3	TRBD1	CSVLPGQGSDTQYF	TGCAGCGTCCTCCCGGGACAGGGTTCAGATACGCAGTATTTT
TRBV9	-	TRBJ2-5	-	CASSERSLGGETQYF	TGTGCCAGCAGCGAACGGTCCCTGGGAGGAGAGACCCAGTACTTC
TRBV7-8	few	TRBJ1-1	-	CASSLTSMNTEAFF	TGTGCCAGCAGCTTGACAAGCATGAACACTGAAGCTTTCTTT
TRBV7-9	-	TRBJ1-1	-	CASNLGTSPEAFF	TGTGCCAGCAACCTAGGGACATCTCCTGAAGCTTTCTTT
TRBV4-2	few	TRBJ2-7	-	CASSRSDGTYEQYF	TGTGCCAGCAGCCGATCGGACGGGACCTACGAGCAGTACTTC
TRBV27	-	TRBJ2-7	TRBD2	CASSRRGALTSGRIPYEQYF	TGTGCCAGCAGCCGCCGTGGGGCCTTGACTAGCGGGAGGATCCCCTACGAGCAGTACTTC
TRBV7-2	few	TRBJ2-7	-	CASSLGVAGFYEQYF	TGTGCCAGCAGCTTAGGGGTGGCAGGGTTCTACGAGCAGTACTTC
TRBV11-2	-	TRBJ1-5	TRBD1	CASSLGQKNQPQHF	TGTGCCAGCAGCCTGGGACAGAAGAATCAGCCCCAGCATTTT
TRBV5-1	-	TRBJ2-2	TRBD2	CASSLSRTSSGELFF	TGCGCCAGCAGCTTGAGCCGGACTAGCAGCGGGGAGCTGTTTTTT
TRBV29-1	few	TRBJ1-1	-	CSVQKGSLNTEAFF	TGCAGCGTTCAGAAGGGATCCTTGAACACTGAAGCTTTCTTT
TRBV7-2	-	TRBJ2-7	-	CASSLVEAGAYEQYF	TGTGCCAGCAGCTTAGTAGAGGCTGGGGCTTACGAGCAGTACTTC
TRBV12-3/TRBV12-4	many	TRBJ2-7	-	CASSFPHYEQYF	TGTGCCAGCAGTTTCCCCCACTACGAGCAGTACTTC